These 5 T cell receptor beta chains share one sample of origin, sequenced in a study of human T cells and chemical hapten exposure. TCRdb re-called the RACE reads with MiXCR, one entry per CDR3 protein. The table includes approximately 25,000 distinct CDR3 sequences, roughly 10% detected once. The time point was: patch test 2, 6 weeks after DPC sensitization. As to treatment: therapeutic diphenylcyclopropenone sensitization with weekly scalp DPC. The sample in question was whole blood, obtained in connection with sensitization to the hapten diphenylcyclopropenone (DPC). The receptors here all came from a man younger than 45 with alopecia areata. Some clones in this sample may be carry-over from other donors' samples.

This clonotype was found many times. CDR3 DNA sequence: TGTGCCAGCAGCTATGCTAGCGGGGGGGTTAATGAGCAGTTCTTC. Translation gives CASSYASGGVNEQFF. This chain connects TRBV11-1 to TRBJ2-1; TRBD2 matches at 12 bases. This CDR3 is built from 15 residues. From germline, CDR1 is SGHAT and CDR2 FQDESV (reference sequence). V gave up 4 bases and J gave up 7 bases; unmatched junction bases: 5.

V and J are TRBV6-2 or TRBV6-3 and TRBJ1-5; the D is unclear. Trimming removed 5 bases from V and 3 bases from J, with 5 bases in between. Germline-derived CDR1 and CDR2 are MNHEY and SVGEGT. The CDR3 loop spans 12 amino acids. The CDR3: CASSMDNQPQHF. DNA for the CDR3: TGTGCCAGCAGTATGGACAATCAGCCCCAGCATTTT.

At least ten counts were recorded for this clonotype. The genes are TRBV19 and TRBJ1-1; D uncertain. V was clipped by 6 bases and J by 5 bases, with 13 bases between them. The CDR3 has 13 amino acids. CDR1 and CDR2 (germline): LNHDA, SQIVND (reference sequence). CDR3: CASSFTLRTEAFF. CDR3 in DNA: TGTGCCAGTAGCTTTACTCTACGGACTGAAGCTTTCTTT.

There are a few counts of this clonotype. V gene TRBV12-5 combines with J gene TRBJ2-7; 13 bases map to TRBD2. Per germline, CDR1 LGHNT and CDR2 FRNRAP. V lost 6 bases and J lost 6; bases outside the gene matches: 5. The CDR3 consists of 14 residues. In DNA form, the CDR3 reads TGTGCTAGTGGCCCGGGACTAGCGGGACCCGAGCAGTACTTC. This encodes CASGPGLAGPEQYF.

This clonotype was found many times. The chain uses TRBV11-2 and TRBJ2-7; TRBD1 aligns across 9 bases. CDR1 and CDR2 from the germline V gene are SGHAT and FQNNGV. The CDR3 covers 15 residues. V was pared by 5 bases and J by 2 bases, with 7 bases of the junction left unmatched. The DNA of the CDR3 is TGTGCCAGCAGCACCCGGGACAGGGAAACCTACGAGCAGTACTTC. It codes for CASSTRDRETYEQYF. The full variable domain, in which reference TRBV11-2 and TRBJ2-7 provide the parts outside the CDR3, is EAGVAQSPRYKIIEKRQSVAFWCNPISGHATLYWYQQILGQGPKLLIQFQNNGVVDDSQLPKDRFSAERLKGVDSTLKIQPAKLEDSAVYLCASSTRDRETYEQYFGPGTRLTVT.